The entry below describes one T cell receptor (beta chain). The sample originates from a study of long-term antiretroviral therapy in people with HIV. Looked up from germline, CDR1 is SGHDN and CDR2 is FVKESK. With 4 bases clipped from V and 1 base from J, the junction kept 11 bases outside the gene matches. The CDR3 spans 17 residues. Running of the v3.0 immunoSEQ assay took place at survey level. Generated by immunoSEQ multiplex PCR, the TCRdb table keeps only in-frame clones and is missing some. The sample holds about 14,000 clones, roughly 87% seen once. The source material was unsorted PBMCs, sampled 6.2 years after starting antiretroviral therapy. This receptor was obtained from a middle-aged man with HIV. V gene TRBV14 combines with J gene TRBJ1-1, with TRBD1 matching 8 bases. The CDR3 protein is CASSLTGGKFKNTEAFF. The CDR3 bases are TGTGCCAGCAGCCTCACAGGGGGTAAATTTAAGAACACTGAAGCTTTCTTT.